This T cell receptor (beta chain) appears in the sequencing data of a study of T cells after yellow fever vaccination. Study at large: Fractions containing few cells were prepared with SMART-Seq v4 Ultra Low Input.

This clonotype turned up a few times. Its antigen is unknown. General study points: Boosting was followed by the reappearance of most primary-vaccination clones (about 96% CD4, about 90% CD8).

Template switching with 5'RACE generated the TCR cDNA and added a universal primer site and UMIs. One entry per CDR3 protein, called by TCRdb with MiXCR from the 5' RACE reads. In the table there are about 360,000 distinct CDR3 sequences, about 6.2% of which are singletons. This CDR3 spans 12 amino acids. V lost 2 bases, J lost 7 bases, and 8 bases lay in between. Germline V gene data show CDR1 as MDHEN and CDR2 as SYDVKM. V gene TRBV28 combines with J gene TRBJ1-2; possible D gene TRBD1, 6 bases. The clonotype originates from a man under 40 who received the YFV17D yellow fever vaccine. The source material was PBMCs, sampled 5 days after the yellow fever booster vaccination. For the CDR3, the DNA is TGTGCCAGCAGTTTAGGACAGAGTGGCTACACCTTC. Residues: CASSLGQSGYTF.